Shown below are 22 T cell receptor beta chains from a single sample sequenced in a study of spatial heterogeneity in lung cancer. Described time point: sample taken at primary tumor resection. No cells were sorted before sequencing. The whole RNA sequenced was extracted from tumor, nontumor lung or frozen PBMC. TCRdb analysed the 5' RACE reads with MiXCR anew, one entry per CDR3 protein. The sample lists 20,000 to 25,000 distinct CDR3 sequences, about 4.7% occurring once. The starting material was PBMCs, obtained at surgery. These receptors originate from a male donor with early-stage non-small cell lung cancer.

This clonotype appeared many times. The chain employs TRBV18 and TRBJ2-2; D gene uncertain. The CDR3 sequence is 16 residues long. V was cut by 2 bases and J by 0 bases, with 10 bases left in between. Germline CDR1 KGHSH, CDR2 LQKENI. The CDR3 DNA is TGTGCCAGCTCACCAAATCCGACTTCGAACACCGGGGAGCTGTTTTTT. It is translated as CASSPNPTSNTGELFF.

This rearrangement joins TRBV13 to TRBJ2-7; tentatively, D is TRBD1 (6 bases). The CDR3 is 12 residues long. The ends were cut back, 2 bases at V and 6 bases at J, with 8 bases in the middle. Germline assignment: CDR1 PRHDT and CDR2 FYEKMQ (reference sequence). The CDR3 DNA sequence: TGTGCCAGCAGCTTACAGGGGAGCGAGCAGTACTTC. This sequence encodes CASSLQGSEQYF.

This clonotype was counted many times. The rearrangement links TRBV18 to TRBJ1-5; D is unclear. The CDR3 covers 15 residues. Germline CDR1 reads KGHSH; CDR2 reads LQKENI. Trimming shortened V by 1 base and J by 1 base, and 8 bases separated the two germline ends. The CDR3 loop reads CASSPREPSNQPQHF. The CDR3, as DNA: TGTGCCAGCTCACCACGGGAACCGAGCAATCAGCCCCAGCATTTT.

In this sample, this clonotype turned up many times. V and J are TRBV25-1 and TRBJ2-3; D gene ambiguous. This CDR3 has 14 amino acids. Trimming took 5 bases from V and 6 from J, leaving 15 bases between them. CDR1 is MGHDK, CDR2 SYGVNS, per germline. CDR3 loop: CASSNRNEADTQYF. The CDR3 DNA sequence: TGTGCCAGCAGTAATAGAAATGAGGCGGATACGCAGTATTTT. Based on the CDR3 plus reference TRBV25-1 and TRBJ2-3, the full variable domain is EADIYQTPRYLVIGTGKKITLECSQTMGHDKMYWYQQDPGMELHLIHYSYGVNSTEKGDLSSESTVSRIRTEHFPLTLESARPSHTSQYLCASSNRNEADTQYFGPGTRLTVL.

At least ten counts were recorded for this clonotype. This chain links TRBV11-2 with TRBJ2-1; D is undetermined. The V and J ends lost 0 bases and 8 bases respectively, with 8 bases between them. This CDR3 has 13 residues. The germline gives CDR1 SGHAT, CDR2 FQNNGV. The CDR3 reads CASSLDRGDEQFF. The CDR3 nucleotides read TGTGCCAGCAGCTTAGATCGTGGTGATGAGCAGTTCTTC.

Only a few counts were recorded for this clonotype. A much larger clone is a single base away; this may be a read error. This chain joins TRBV6-6 and TRBJ2-2; possibly TRBD2 for D (5 bases). CDR1 and CDR2 from the germline V gene are MNHNY and SVGAGI (reference sequence). V was clipped by 6 bases and J by 5 bases, with 7 bases between them. The CDR3 runs 12 residues. CDR3 in DNA: TGTGCCAGCAGGACGGGAACCGGGGAGCTGTTTTTT. It encodes CASRTGTGELFF.

This clonotype was found many times. J is TRBJ2-1 and V is TRBV12-3 or TRBV12-4, with D uncertain. The CDR3 is 13 residues long. The germline V and J ends were trimmed by 1 base and 16 bases, with 17 bases remaining between them. The chain's CDR3 is CASSLVYGPNLFF. CDR3 in DNA: TGTGCCAGCAGTTTAGTATACGGCCCCAATTTATTCTTC.

The sample holds many counts of this clonotype. Relative to the germline gene, one junction end is altered; a read error may explain this. V and J are TRBV7-7 and TRBJ2-7; D might be TRBD2 (5 bases). The length of the CDR3 is 15 residues. Germline V gives CDR1 SSHAT, CDR2 FNYEAQ (reference sequence). CDR3: CASSLAPGSSYEQYF. In nucleotides, the CDR3 is TGTGCTAGCAGCTTAGCCCCGGGGAGCTCCTACGAGCAGTACTTC. The whole variable domain, remainder taken from reference TRBV7-7 and TRBJ2-7, is GAGVSQSPRYKVTKRGQDVTLRCDPISSHATLYWYQQALGQGPEFLTYFNYEAQPDKSGLPSDRFSAERPEGSISTLTIQRTEQRDSAMYRCASSLAPGSSYEQYFGPGTRLTVT.

This clonotype was found many times. The chain recombines TRBV12-5 with TRBJ2-3, with D possibly TRBD1 on 6 matching bases. Germline-derived CDR1 and CDR2 are LGHNT and FRNRAP. The germline V and J ends were trimmed by 7 bases and 6 bases, with 17 bases remaining between them. The CDR3 is 14 residues long. The CDR3: CASATGTSGDTQYF. The CDR3 DNA reads TGTGCTAGTGCCACAGGGACCTCGGGGGATACGCAGTATTTT.

The genes are TRBV11-3 and TRBJ2-2, with 7 positions matching TRBD1. Germline-derived CDR1 and CDR2 are SGHNT and YENEEA. The V segment lost 3 bases and the J segment 7 bases; nucleotides outside the gene matches: 23. CDR3 length: 20 residues. For the CDR3, the DNA is TGTGCCAGCAGCTTTACGGTGGGATTGGGACAGTCCCCTTCAATCGGGGAGCTGTTTTTT. Translated, it gives CASSFTVGLGQSPSIGELFF.

In its sample, this clonotype ranks as medium-sized. V is TRBV20-1 and J is TRBJ2-7; D is uncertain. Germline assignment: CDR1 DFQATT and CDR2 SNEGSKA (reference sequence). V lost 0 bases and J lost 1, with 13 bases in between. CDR3 length equals 15 residues. The CDR3 sequence is CSARDVRVSSYEQYF. The CDR3 coding sequence is TGCAGTGCTAGAGATGTAAGGGTATCATCCTACGAGCAGTACTTC.

The chain employs TRBV20-1 and TRBJ1-3; D is ambiguous. Trimming stripped 4 bases from V and 3 bases from J, with 4 bases between. Germline V gene lookup returns CDR1 DFQATT and CDR2 SNEGSKA (reference sequence). The CDR3 runs 11 residues. The CDR3 loop reads CSAMHGNTIYF. CDR3 sequence (DNA): TGCAGTGCTATGCATGGAAACACCATATATTTT.

This clonotype is labeled medium-sized. The chain uses TRBV4-1 and TRBJ1-2; tentative D call: TRBD1 (5 bases). Trimming left V 0 bases short and J 4 bases short, with 9 bases between. This CDR3 has 14 amino acids. Germline CDR1 is MGHRA and CDR2 is YSYEKL. This chain's CDR3 is CASSQDPTGYGYTF. As DNA, the CDR3 is TGCGCCAGCAGCCAAGATCCCACAGGCTATGGCTACACCTTC.

This clonotype was recorded many times. This chain connects TRBV7-3 to TRBJ2-3; 12 bases line up with TRBD2. The J segment lost 5 bases and the V segment lost 2 bases, leaving 8 bases of the junction unmatched. The CDR3 length is 17 residues. Germline CDR1 SGHTA, CDR2 FQGTGA. The CDR3 region is CASSLYPLAGGVDTQYF. CDR3 DNA: TGTGCCAGCAGCTTATACCCCCTAGCGGGGGGGGTAGATACGCAGTATTTT.

This clonotype is labeled medium-sized. The rearrangement uses TRBV5-1 and TRBJ2-5, with 8 bases lining up with TRBD2. Germline CDR1 and CDR2: SGHRS and YFSETQ. V gave up 2 bases and J gave up 2 bases; unmatched junction bases: 2. The CDR3 has 14 residues. CDR3 bases: TGCGCCAGCAGCTTAACTAGCGGACAAGAGACCCAGTACTTC. Amino acids: CASSLTSGQETQYF.

This clonotype was detected only a few times. V is TRBV12-5 and J is TRBJ2-5, with 16 bases aligning to TRBD2. The CDR3 consists of 17 residues. Germline CDR1 LGHNT, CDR2 FRNRAP. V dropped 6 bases and J dropped 1; count of bases not matched to a gene: 5. CDR3 protein: CASGGGTSGGVQETQYF. DNA of the CDR3: TGTGCTAGTGGAGGCGGGACTAGCGGGGGGGTCCAAGAGACCCAGTACTTC. The variable domain in full, completed from reference TRBV12-5 and TRBJ2-5, reads DARVTQTPRHKVTEMGQEVTMRCQPILGHNTVFWYRQTMMQGLELLAYFRNRAPLDDSGMPKDRFSAEMPDATLATLKIQPSEPRDSAVYFCASGGGTSGGVQETQYFGPGTRLLVL.

This clonotype has at least ten counts. The chain employs TRBV12-3 or TRBV12-4 and TRBJ2-3, with TRBD1 identical over 8 bases. This CDR3 spans 14 amino acids. V trimming: 6 bases; J trimming: 2 bases; junction bases outside the gene matches: 4. Here the CDR3 DNA reads TGTGCCAGCAGACGGACAGGGTCCACAGATACGCAGTATTTT. It is translated as CASRRTGSTDTQYF.

This clonotype appeared a few times. A read error may explain this, as a much larger clone is one base away. The chain uses TRBV27 and TRBJ2-7; D unresolved. Germline V gives CDR1 MNHEY, CDR2 SMNVEV (reference sequence). This CDR3 has 14 residues. The DNA for the CDR3 is TGTGCCAGCAGTTTAAAATCGAGCTCCTGCGAGCAGTACTTC. It codes for CASSLKSSSCEQYF.

In its sample, this clonotype ranks as medium-sized (0.01 to 0.1%). The J gene is TRBJ2-3, the V gene TRBV13; a weak D match, TRBD2 (6 bases). Looked up from germline, CDR1 is PRHDT and CDR2 is FYEKMQ (reference sequence). The CDR3 loop spans 11 amino acids. The ends were cut back, 5 bases at V and 10 bases at J, with 10 bases in the middle. The CDR3 reads CASSPGGAQYF. The CDR3 DNA is TGTGCCAGCAGCCCTGGCGGGGCGCAGTATTTT. The entire variable domain, with the rest obtained from reference TRBV13 and TRBJ2-3, is as follows: AAGVIQSPRHLIKEKRETATLKCYPIPRHDTVYWYQQGPGQDPQFLISFYEKMQSDKGSIPDRFSAQQFSDYHSELNMSSLELGDSALYFCASSPGGAQYFGPGTRLTVL.

This clonotype was seen many times. This chain uses TRBV27 with TRBJ1-1; D remains ambiguous. This CDR3 contains 14 residues. CDR1 MNHEY and CDR2 SMNVEV come from the germline V gene (reference sequence). V was trimmed by 2 bases and J by 0 bases, leaving 7 bases between them. The CDR3 region has the DNA TGTGCCAGCAGTTTAAGCGGGGTGAACACTGAAGCTTTCTTT. Residues: CASSLSGVNTEAFF.

Many counts were recorded for this clonotype. The chain links TRBV20-1 to TRBJ2-3; no reliable D call. CDR1 DFQATT and CDR2 SNEGSKA come from the germline V gene (reference sequence). With 3 bases removed from V and 7 bases from J, the gap between germline ends came to 5 bases. The CDR3 contains 10 residues. The CDR3 bases are TGCAGTGCTAGTACCTATACGCAGTATTTT. Amino acid sequence: CSASTYTQYF.

This clonotype was observed a few times. The V and J genes are TRBV7-6 and TRBJ2-7; perhaps TRBD2 as D (5 bases). This CDR3 is built from 16 residues. Germline loops: CDR1 SGHVS, CDR2 FNYEAQ. V was trimmed by 5 bases and J by 0 bases, leaving 17 bases between them. This CDR3 is CASSLLAGGLSYEQYF. CDR3 DNA sequence: TGTGCCAGCAGCCTATTAGCAGGCGGGCTCTCCTACGAGCAGTACTTC.